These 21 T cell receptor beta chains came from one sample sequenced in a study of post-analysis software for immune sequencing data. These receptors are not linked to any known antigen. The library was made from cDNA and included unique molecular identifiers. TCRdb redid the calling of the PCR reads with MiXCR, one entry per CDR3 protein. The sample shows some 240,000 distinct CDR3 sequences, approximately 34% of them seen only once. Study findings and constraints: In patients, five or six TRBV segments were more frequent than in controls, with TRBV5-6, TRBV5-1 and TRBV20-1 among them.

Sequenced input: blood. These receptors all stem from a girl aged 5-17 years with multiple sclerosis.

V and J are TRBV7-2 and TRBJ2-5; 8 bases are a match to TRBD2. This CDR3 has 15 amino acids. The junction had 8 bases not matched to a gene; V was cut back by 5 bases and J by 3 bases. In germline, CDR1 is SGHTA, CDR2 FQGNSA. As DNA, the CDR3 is TGTGCCAGCAGCGTGAGAGCGGGAGTTGAAGAGACCCAGTACTTC. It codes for CASSVRAGVEETQYF. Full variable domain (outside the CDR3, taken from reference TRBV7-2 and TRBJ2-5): GAGVSQSPSNKVTEKGKDVELRCDPISGHTALYWYRQSLGQGLEFLIYFQGNSAPDKSGLPSDRFSAERTGGSVSTLTIQRTQQEDSAVYLCASSVRAGVEETQYFGPGTRLLVL.

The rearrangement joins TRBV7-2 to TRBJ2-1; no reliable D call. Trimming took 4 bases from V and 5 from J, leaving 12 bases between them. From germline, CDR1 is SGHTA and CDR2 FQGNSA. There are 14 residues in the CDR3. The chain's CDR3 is CASSSQASNNEQFF. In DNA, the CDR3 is TGTGCCAGCAGCTCTCAGGCGAGCAACAATGAGCAGTTCTTC.

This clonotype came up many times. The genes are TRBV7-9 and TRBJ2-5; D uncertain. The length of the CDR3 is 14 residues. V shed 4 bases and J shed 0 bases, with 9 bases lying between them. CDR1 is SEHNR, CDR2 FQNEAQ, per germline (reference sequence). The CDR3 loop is CASSSFQYQETQYF. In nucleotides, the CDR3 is TGTGCCAGCAGCTCCTTCCAGTACCAAGAGACCCAGTACTTC.

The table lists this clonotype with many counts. CDR3 region: CASSQETLGPINEQFF. The CDR3 DNA reads as TGTGCCAGCAGCCAAGAGACCTTGGGGCCTATTAATGAGCAGTTCTTC. The V and J genes are TRBV3-1 and TRBJ2-1, with TRBD1 as a possible D gene (5 bases). V lost 0 bases and J 7 bases, leaving 16 bases between the germline ends. CDR1 and CDR2 from the germline V gene are LGHDT and YNNKEL (reference sequence). The CDR3 extends over 16 amino acids.

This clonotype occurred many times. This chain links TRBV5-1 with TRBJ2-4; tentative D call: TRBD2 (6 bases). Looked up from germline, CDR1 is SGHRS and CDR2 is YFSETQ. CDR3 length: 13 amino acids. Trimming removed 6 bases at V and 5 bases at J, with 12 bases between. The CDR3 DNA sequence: TGCGCCAGCAACGACAAGCGGGAAAACATTCAGTACTTC. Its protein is CASNDKRENIQYF. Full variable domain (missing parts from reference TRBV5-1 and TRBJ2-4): KAGVTQTPRYLIKTRGQQVTLSCSPISGHRSVSWYQQTPGQGLQFLFEYFSETQRNKGNFPGRFSGRQFSNSRSEMNVSTLELGDSALYLCASNDKRENIQYFGAGTRLSVL.

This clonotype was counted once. CDR3 sequence: CASSQGGVHPYNEQFF. The CDR3 DNA is TGTGCCAGCAGCCAAGGTGGGGTTCACCCCTACAATGAGCAGTTCTTC. The chain employs TRBV3-1 and TRBJ2-1; D unresolved. This CDR3 comprises 16 residues. The germline V gene encodes CDR1 LGHDT and CDR2 YNNKEL (reference sequence). V shed 1 base and J shed 2 bases, with 12 bases lying between them.

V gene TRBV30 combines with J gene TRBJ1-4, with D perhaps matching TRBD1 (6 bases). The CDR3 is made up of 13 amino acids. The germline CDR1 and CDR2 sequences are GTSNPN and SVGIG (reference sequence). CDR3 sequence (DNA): TGTGCACATCGGGGGGGCCCTGGTGAAAAACTGTTTTTT. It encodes CAHRGGPGEKLFF.

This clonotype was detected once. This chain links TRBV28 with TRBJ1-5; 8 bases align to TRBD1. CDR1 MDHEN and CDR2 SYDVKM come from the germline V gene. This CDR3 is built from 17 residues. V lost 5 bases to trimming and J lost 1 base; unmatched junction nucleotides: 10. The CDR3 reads CASSGRQGTTSNQPQHF. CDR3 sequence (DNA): TGTGCCAGCAGTGGTCGACAGGGGACAACAAGCAATCAGCCCCAGCATTTT.

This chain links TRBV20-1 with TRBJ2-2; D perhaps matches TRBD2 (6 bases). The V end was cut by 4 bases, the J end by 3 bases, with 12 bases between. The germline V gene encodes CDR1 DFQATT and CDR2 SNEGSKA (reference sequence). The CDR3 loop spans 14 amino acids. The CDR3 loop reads CSAKIGGDTGELFF. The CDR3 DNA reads TGCAGTGCTAAGATCGGAGGGGACACCGGGGAGCTGTTTTTT.

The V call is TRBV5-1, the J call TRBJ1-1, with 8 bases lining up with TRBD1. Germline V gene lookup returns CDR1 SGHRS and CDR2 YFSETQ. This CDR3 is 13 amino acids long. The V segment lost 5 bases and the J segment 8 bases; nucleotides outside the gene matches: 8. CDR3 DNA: TGCGCCAGCAGACCCGGGACAGGCCCCGAAGCTTTCTTT. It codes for CASRPGTGPEAFF.

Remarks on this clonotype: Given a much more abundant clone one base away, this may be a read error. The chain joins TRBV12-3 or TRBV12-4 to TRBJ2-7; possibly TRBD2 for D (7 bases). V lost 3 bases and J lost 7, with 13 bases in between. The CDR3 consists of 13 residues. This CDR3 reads CASSLGGANEQYF. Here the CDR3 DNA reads TGTGCCAGCAGTTTGGGGGGGGCGAATGAGCAGTACTTC.

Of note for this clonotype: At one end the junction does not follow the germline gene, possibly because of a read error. CDR3 region: CSARDRAPVGNEQFF. CDR3 coding DNA: TGCAGTGCCAGAGATCGGGCTCCTGTGGGTAATGAGCAGTTCTTC. The V gene is TRBV20-1, the J gene TRBJ2-1; D remains unclear. The CDR3 runs 15 residues. Germline assignment: CDR1 DFQATT and CDR2 SNEGSKA (reference sequence).

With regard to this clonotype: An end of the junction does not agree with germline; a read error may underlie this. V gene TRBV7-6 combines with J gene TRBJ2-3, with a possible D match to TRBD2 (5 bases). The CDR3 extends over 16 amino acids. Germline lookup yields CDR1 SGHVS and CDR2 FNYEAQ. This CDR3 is CDSSLVPPGEPDTQYF. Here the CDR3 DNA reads TGTGACAGCAGCTTAGTACCCCCCGGGGAGCCAGATACGCAGTATTTT. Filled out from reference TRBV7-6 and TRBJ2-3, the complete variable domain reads GAGVSQSPRYKVTKRGQDVALRCDPISGHVSLYWYRQALGQGPEFLTYFNYEAQQDKSGLPNDRFSAERPEGSISTLTIQRTEQRDSAMYRCDSSLVPPGEPDTQYFGPGTRLTVL.

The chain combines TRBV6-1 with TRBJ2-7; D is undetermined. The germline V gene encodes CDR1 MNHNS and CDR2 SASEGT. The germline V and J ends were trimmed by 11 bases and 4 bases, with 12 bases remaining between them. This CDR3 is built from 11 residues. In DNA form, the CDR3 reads TGTGCCTGCGGAACTACTTACGAGCAGTACTTC. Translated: CACGTTYEQYF.

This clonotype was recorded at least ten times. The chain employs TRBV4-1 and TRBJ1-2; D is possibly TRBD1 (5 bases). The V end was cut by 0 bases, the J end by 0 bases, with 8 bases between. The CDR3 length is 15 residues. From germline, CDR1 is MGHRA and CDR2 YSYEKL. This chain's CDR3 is CASSQESGTNYGYTF. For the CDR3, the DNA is TGCGCCAGCAGCCAAGAGTCAGGGACTAACTATGGCTACACCTTC.

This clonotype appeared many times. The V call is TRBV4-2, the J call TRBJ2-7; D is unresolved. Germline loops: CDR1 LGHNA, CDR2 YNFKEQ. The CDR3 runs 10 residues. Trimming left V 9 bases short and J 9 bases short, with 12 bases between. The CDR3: CARRRIGQYF. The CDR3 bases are TGTGCCAGGAGGCGCATCGGGCAGTACTTC.

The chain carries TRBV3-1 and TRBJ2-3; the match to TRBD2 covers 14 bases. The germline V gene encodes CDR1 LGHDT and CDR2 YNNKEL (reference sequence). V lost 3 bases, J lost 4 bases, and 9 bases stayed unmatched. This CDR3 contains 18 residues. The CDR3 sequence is CASSQPDGTSGRSDTQYF. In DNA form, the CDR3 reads TGTGCCAGCAGCCAGCCCGACGGGACTAGCGGGAGATCAGATACGCAGTATTTT.

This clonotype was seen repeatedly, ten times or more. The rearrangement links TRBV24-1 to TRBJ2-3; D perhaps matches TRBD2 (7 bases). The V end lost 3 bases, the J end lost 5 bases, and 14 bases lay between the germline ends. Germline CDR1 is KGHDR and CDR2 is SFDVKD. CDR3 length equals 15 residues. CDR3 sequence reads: CATSDRGGNGDTQYF. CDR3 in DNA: TGTGCCACCAGTGATAGGGGGGGCAACGGAGATACGCAGTATTTT.

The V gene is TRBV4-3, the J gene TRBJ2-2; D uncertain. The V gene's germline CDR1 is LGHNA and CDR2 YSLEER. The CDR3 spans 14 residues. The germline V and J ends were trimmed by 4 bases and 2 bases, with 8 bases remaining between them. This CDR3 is CASSPDVNTGELFF. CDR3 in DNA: TGCGCCAGCAGCCCGGACGTCAACACCGGGGAGCTGTTTTTT.

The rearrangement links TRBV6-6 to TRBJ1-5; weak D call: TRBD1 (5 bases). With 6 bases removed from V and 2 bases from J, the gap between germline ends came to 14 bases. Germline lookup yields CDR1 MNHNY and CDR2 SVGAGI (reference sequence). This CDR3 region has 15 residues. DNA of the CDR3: TGTGCCAGCAGGGTGGGGGGGTATGGCAATCAGCCCCAGCATTTT. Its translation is CASRVGGYGNQPQHF.

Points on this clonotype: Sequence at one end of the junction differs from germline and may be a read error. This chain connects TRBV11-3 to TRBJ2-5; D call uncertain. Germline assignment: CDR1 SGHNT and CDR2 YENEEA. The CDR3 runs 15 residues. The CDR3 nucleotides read TGTGCCAGCAGTTTAGGACGGAGAAGATACAATGAGCAGTACTTC. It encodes CASSLGRRRYNEQYF. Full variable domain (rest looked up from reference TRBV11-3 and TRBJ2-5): EAGVVQSPRYKIIEKKQPVAFWCNPISGHNTLYWYLQNLGQGPELLIRYENEEAVDDSQLPKDRFSAERLKGVDSTLKIQPAELGDSAVYLCASSLGRRRYNEQYFGPGTRLLVL.